This T cell receptor (beta chain) is drawn from a study of CD8 T cells in acute hepatitis C reinfection. Study findings and constraints: Acute resolver, follow-up resolver and acute chronic samples had similar high diversity. Bulk TCRbeta-only sequencing left public clonotype pairing undetermined. Preferential TRBV04 and TRBV06 usage appeared in all groups and was not explained by the naive pool.

The protocol was immunoSEQ multiplex PCR, while the TCRdb copy is restricted to in-frame clones and leaves out a portion. The sample has thousands of clones, 40% to 50% seen once. Germline V CDR1 and CDR2: MNHEY, SVGAGI. The CDR3 is made up of 15 amino acids. Deletions cut 5 bases from V and 8 bases from J, with 19 bases between. Time point denoted: acute HCV infection, within 168 days of estimated infection date. The hepatitis C virus-specific receptor repertoire was characterized directly ex vivo, with no prior expansion in culture. People who inject drugs in the Montreal Hepatitis C Cohort were donors. Staining for HCV-specific cells used the tetramer carrying NS3 residues 1073-1081. In this sample, this clone turned up a few times.

This chain connects TRBV6-5 to TRBJ2-4; a possible D gene is TRBD2 (6 bases). The clonotype was recovered from a young man with chronic hepatitis C. Material: HCV NS3-1073 tetramer-sorted CD8+ T cells from PBMCs, obtained during acute infection. The DNA for the CDR3 is TGTGCCAGCAGTACCGATCCTGGAGGGCCGGACATTCAGTACTTC. This gives the protein CASSTDPGGPDIQYF.